The clone carrying this T cell receptor beta chain was seen more than once but under ten times. The antigen is not known. The V gene end was trimmed by 7 bases and the J gene end by 10 bases; junction bases not matched to a gene: 13. CDR1 and CDR2 (germline): MNHEY, SMNVEV (reference sequence). CDR3 size: 14 residues. This record comes from a study of human T cells and chemical hapten exposure. Whole-study findings and limits: DPC sensitization did not alter TCRs above 1 in 1000 frequency.

Time point given: pre-sensitization, week 0. Treatment noted: therapeutic diphenylcyclopropenone sensitization with weekly scalp DPC. The authors' processing: Samples contained a median of roughly 100,000 TCRs, with a range of 23,224 to 690,600. TCRdb called the RACE reads again in MiXCR, with one record for every CDR3 protein. Clone size and V and J calls follow TCRdb, not the original study. The table includes around 56,000 distinct CDR3 sequences, roughly a tenth detected once. The sample here was whole blood, taken in connection with sensitization to the hapten diphenylcyclopropenone (DPC). J is TRBJ2-1 and V is TRBV27; TRBD2 aligns across 7 bases. The receptor's source is a man aged 35 to 55 with alopecia areata. Some clones in this sample may be carry-over from other donors' samples. The chain's CDR3 is CASNQRAGAREQFF. CDR3 DNA sequence: TGTGCCAGCAATCAAAGGGCGGGAGCGAGGGAGCAGTTCTTC.